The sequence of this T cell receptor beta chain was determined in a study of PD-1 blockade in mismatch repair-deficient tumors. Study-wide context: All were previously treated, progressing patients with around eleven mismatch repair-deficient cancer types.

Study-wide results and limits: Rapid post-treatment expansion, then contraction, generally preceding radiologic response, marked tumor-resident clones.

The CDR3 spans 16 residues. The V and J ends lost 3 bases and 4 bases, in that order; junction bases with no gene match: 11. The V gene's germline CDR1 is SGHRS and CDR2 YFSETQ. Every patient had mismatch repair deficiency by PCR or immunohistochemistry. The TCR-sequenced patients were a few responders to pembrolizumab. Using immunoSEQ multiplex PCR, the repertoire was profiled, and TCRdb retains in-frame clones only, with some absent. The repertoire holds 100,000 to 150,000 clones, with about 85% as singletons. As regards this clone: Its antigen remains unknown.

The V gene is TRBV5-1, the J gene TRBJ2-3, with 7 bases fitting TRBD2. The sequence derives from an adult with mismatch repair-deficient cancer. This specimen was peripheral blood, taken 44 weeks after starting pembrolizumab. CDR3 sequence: CASSSPGREWSDTQYF. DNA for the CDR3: TGCGCCAGCAGCTCCCCCGGGCGGGAGTGGTCAGATACGCAGTATTTT.